This paragraph reports one TCR beta chain. As yet, its antigen is unknown. CDR1 is MNHEY and CDR2 is SMNVEV in the germline V gene (reference sequence). Trimming stripped 3 bases from V and 4 bases from J, with 12 bases between. There are 14 residues in the CDR3. This sample stems from a study of OX40 agonist ivuxolimab in advanced cancers. Study information: Patients assigned to dose escalation were diagnosed with hepatocellular carcinoma, melanoma, renal cell or head and neck cancer. Whole-study findings and limits: The authors also found low normalized T-cell clonal expansion in some nonresponders.

TCRdb keeps only in-frame clones here, not all; method: immunoSEQ multiplex PCR. Of about 50,000 clones listed, about 81% are singletons. The sequence derives from an adult with an advanced solid tumor such as melanoma, head and neck, liver or kidney cancer. The source material was CD4+ or CD8+ T cells sorted from blood, sampled in a trial of the OX40 agonist ivuxolimab. V gene TRBV27 combines with J gene TRBJ1-1; the D is unclear. As DNA, the CDR3 is TGTGCCAGCAGTTTTCTGAACACGGGCACTGAAGCTTTCTTT. This translates into CASSFLNTGTEAFF.